The T cell receptor (beta chain) under discussion was sequenced for a study of post-analysis software for immune sequencing data. The wider study: Patients had relapsing-remitting, secondary progressive or progressive-relapsing multiple sclerosis; some lacked subtype.

Study results and limitations: Five TRBV segments, TRBV5-6, TRBV5-1 and TRBV20-1 among them, were found more frequent in patients than controls. Strong co-clustering by F measure was evident for samples that had been prepared in the same batch. Significantly decreased normalized Chao1 diversity was recorded for multiple sclerosis patients relative to controls.

This CDR3 is 14 amino acids long. Trimming at V came to 5 bases and at J to 2 bases, leaving 4 bases not matched to a gene. Germline CDR1 SGHAT, CDR2 FQNNGV. This clonotype has more than one count but fewer than ten. Its target is not known. The authors incorporated unique molecular identifiers into the TCR beta cDNA libraries. T cells, about 0.95 to 10 million of them, yielded about half a million cDNA molecules. MiXCR, run by TCRdb on the PCR reads, gives a single entry per CDR3 protein. The sample lists 600,000 to 700,000 distinct CDR3 sequences, 55% to 60% occurring once. This sequence was found in a girl aged 2-10 years with multiple sclerosis. The sample was blood. This chain connects TRBV11-2 to TRBJ2-7; TRBD1 aligns across 9 bases. CDR3 DNA: TGTGCCAGCAGCCATGGACAGGGGACCTACGAGCAGTACTTC. Translation gives CASSHGQGTYEQYF. The whole variable domain, remainder taken from reference TRBV11-2 and TRBJ2-7, is EAGVAQSPRYKIIEKRQSVAFWCNPISGHATLYWYQQILGQGPKLLIQFQNNGVVDDSQLPKDRFSAERLKGVDSTLKIQPAKLEDSAVYLCASSHGQGTYEQYFGPGTRLTVT.